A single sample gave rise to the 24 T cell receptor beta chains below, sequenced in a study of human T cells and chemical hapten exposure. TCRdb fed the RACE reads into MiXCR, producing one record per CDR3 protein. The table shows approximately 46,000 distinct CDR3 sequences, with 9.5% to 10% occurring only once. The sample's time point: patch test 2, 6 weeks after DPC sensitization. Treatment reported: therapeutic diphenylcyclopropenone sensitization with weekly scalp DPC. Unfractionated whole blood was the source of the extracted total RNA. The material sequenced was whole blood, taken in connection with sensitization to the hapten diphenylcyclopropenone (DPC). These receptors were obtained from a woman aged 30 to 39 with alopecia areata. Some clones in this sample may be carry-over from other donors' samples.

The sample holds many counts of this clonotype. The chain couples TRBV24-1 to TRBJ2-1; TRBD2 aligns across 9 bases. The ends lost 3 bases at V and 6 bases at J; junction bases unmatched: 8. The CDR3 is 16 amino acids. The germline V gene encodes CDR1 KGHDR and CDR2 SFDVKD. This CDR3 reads CATSDRGRGGTNEQFF. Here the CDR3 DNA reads TGTGCCACCAGTGATCGCGGGCGGGGGGGCACCAATGAGCAGTTCTTC.

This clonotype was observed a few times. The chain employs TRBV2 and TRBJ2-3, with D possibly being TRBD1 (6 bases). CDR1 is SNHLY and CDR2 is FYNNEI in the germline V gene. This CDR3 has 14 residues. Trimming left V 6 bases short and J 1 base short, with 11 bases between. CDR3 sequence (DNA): TGTGCCAGCAGGGTGGGGGCCGGCACAGATACGCAGTATTTT. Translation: CASRVGAGTDTQYF.

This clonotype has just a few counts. Here the CDR3 DNA reads TGCAGTGCTTCCGGGACAACCAACCACAATGAGCAGTTCTTC. Translated, it gives CSASGTTNHNEQFF. This chain joins TRBV20-1 and TRBJ2-1; maybe TRBD1 (6 bases). CDR3 size: 14 residues. CDR1 and CDR2 (germline): DFQATT, SNEGSKA (reference sequence). V was shortened by 5 bases and J by 5 bases, with 16 bases between the two germline ends.

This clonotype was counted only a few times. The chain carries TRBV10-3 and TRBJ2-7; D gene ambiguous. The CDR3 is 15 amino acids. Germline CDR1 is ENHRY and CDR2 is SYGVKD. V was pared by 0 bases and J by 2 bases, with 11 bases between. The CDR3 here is CAISESTTTTYEQYF. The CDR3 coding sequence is TGTGCCATCAGTGAGTCTACAACCACCACCTACGAGCAGTACTTC.

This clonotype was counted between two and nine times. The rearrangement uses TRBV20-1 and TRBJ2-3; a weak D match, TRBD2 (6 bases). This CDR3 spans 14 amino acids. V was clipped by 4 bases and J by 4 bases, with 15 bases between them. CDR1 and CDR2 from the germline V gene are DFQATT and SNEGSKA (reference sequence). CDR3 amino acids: CSAKRVDGADTQYF. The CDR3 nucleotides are TGCAGTGCTAAGCGGGTAGACGGGGCAGATACGCAGTATTTT.

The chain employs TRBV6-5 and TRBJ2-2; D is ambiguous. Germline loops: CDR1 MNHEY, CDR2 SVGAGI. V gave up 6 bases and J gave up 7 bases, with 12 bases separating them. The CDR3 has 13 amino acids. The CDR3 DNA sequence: TGTGCCAGCAGGAAGGGTTGGGACGGGGAGCTGTTTTTT. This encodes CASRKGWDGELFF.

In DNA, the CDR3 is TGTGCCAGCAGTGACCCGGAAGGGGAGCTGTTTTTT. This codes for CASSDPEGELFF. This chain links TRBV6-4 with TRBJ2-2; the D is unclear. This CDR3 contains 12 residues. Trimming removed 2 bases from V and 8 bases from J, with 6 bases in between. In germline, CDR1 is MRHNA, CDR2 SNTAGT.

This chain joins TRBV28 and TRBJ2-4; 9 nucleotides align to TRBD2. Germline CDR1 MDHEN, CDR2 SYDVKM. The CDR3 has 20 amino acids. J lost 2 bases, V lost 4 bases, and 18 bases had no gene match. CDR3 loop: CASSSMRRGGRSGSKNIQYF. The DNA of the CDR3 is TGTGCCAGCAGTTCCATGCGGCGGGGGGGGCGGTCCGGATCCAAAAACATTCAGTACTTC.

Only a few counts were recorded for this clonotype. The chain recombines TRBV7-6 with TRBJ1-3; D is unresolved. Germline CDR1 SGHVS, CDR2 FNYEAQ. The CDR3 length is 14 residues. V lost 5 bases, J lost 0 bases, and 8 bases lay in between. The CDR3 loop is CASSPNSSGNTIYF. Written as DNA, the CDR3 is TGTGCCAGCAGCCCCAACAGCTCTGGAAACACCATATATTTT.

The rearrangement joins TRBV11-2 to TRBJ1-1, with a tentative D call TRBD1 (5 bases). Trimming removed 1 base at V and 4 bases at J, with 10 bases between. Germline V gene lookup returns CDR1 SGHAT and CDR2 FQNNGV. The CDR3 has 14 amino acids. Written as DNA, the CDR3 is TGTGCCAGCAGCTTAGGGGGGTATGGCACTGAAGCTTTCTTT. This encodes CASSLGGYGTEAFF.

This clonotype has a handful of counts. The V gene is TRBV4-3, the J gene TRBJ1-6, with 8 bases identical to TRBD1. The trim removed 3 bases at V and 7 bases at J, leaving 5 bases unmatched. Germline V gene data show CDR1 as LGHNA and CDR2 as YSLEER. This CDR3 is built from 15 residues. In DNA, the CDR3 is TGCGCCAGCAGCCAGGACGACAGGGGCAATTCACCCCTCCACTTT. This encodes CASSQDDRGNSPLHF.

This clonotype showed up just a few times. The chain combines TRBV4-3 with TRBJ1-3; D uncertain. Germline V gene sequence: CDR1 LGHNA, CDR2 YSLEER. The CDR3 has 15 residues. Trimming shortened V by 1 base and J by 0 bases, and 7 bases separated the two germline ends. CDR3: CASSQAGSSGNTIYF. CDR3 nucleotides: TGCGCCAGCAGCCAAGCCGGATCCTCTGGAAACACCATATATTTT.

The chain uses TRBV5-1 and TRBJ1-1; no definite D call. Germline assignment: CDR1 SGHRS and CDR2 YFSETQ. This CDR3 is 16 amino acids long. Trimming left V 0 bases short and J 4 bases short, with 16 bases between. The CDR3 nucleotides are TGCGCCAGCAGCTTGGTTGGAGCTAGGATGAGCACTGAAGCTTTCTTT. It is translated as CASSLVGARMSTEAFF.

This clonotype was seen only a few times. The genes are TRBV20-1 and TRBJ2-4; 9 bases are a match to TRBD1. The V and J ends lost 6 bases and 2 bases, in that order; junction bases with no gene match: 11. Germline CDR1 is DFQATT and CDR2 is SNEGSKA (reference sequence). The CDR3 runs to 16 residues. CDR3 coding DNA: TGCAGTGCATTCGTGACGGACAGGGGATCCAAAAACATTCAGTACTTC. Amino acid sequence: CSAFVTDRGSKNIQYF.

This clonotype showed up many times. CDR3 protein: CASSLGLDSGELFF. The CDR3 region has the DNA TGCGCCAGCAGCTTGGGACTAGATAGCGGGGAGCTGTTTTTT. V and J are TRBV5-1 and TRBJ2-2, with D possibly being TRBD2 (6 bases). Trimming removed 0 bases at V and 7 bases at J, with 10 bases between. Per germline, CDR1 SGHRS and CDR2 YFSETQ. The CDR3 spans 14 residues.

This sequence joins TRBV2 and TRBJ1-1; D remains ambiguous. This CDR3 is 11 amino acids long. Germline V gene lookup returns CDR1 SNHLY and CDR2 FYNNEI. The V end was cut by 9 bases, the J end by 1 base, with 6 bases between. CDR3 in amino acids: CASTANTEAFF. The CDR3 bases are TGTGCCAGTACAGCGAACACTGAAGCTTTCTTT.

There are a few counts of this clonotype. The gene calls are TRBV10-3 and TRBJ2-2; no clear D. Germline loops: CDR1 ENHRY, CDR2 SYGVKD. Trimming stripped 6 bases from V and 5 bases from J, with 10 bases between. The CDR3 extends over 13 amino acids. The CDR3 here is CAISRLGTGELFF. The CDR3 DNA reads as TGTGCCATCAGCAGACTTGGGACCGGGGAGCTGTTTTTT.

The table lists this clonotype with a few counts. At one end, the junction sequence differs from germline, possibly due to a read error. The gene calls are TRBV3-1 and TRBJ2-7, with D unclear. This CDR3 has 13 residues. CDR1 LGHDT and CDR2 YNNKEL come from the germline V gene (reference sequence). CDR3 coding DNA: TGTGCCAGCAGCCAAGCTTTATCCTCCGAGCAGTACTTC. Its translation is CASSQALSSEQYF.

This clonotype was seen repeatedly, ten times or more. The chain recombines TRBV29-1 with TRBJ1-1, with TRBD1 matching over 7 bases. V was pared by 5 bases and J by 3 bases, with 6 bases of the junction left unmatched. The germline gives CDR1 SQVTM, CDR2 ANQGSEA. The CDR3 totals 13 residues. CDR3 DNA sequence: TGCAGCGTTACAATAGGACAGGACACTGAAGCTTTCTTT. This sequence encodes CSVTIGQDTEAFF.

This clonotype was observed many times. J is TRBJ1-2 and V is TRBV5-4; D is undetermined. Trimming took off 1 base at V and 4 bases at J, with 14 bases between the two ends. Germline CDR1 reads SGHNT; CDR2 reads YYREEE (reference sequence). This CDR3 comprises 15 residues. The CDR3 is CASSLNGDFFYGYTF. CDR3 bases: TGTGCCAGCAGCTTGAATGGGGATTTCTTCTATGGCTACACCTTC.

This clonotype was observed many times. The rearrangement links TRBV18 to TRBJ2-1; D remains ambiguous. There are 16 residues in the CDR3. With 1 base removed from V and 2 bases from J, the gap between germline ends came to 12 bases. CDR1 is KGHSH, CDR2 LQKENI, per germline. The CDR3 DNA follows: TGTGCCAGCTCACCACGGGTGGATCTAACCTACAATGAGCAGTTCTTC. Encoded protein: CASSPRVDLTYNEQFF.

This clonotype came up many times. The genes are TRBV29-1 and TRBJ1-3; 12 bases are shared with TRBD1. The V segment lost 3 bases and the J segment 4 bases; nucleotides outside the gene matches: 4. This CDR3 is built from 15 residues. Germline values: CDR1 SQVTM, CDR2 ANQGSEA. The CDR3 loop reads CSVERDRGRGNTIYF. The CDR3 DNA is TGCAGCGTTGAGCGGGACAGGGGGCGAGGAAACACCATATATTTT.

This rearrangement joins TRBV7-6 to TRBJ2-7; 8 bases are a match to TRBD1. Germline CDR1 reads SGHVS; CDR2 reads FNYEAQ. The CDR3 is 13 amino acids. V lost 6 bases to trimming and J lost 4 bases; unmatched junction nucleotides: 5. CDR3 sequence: CASSPRDRYEQYF. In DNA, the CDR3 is TGTGCCAGCAGTCCGCGGGACAGGTACGAGCAGTACTTC. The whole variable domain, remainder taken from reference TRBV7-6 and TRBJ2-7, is GAGVSQSPRYKVTKRGQDVALRCDPISGHVSLYWYRQALGQGPEFLTYFNYEAQQDKSGLPNDRFSAERPEGSISTLTIQRTEQRDSAMYRCASSPRDRYEQYFGPGTRLTVT.

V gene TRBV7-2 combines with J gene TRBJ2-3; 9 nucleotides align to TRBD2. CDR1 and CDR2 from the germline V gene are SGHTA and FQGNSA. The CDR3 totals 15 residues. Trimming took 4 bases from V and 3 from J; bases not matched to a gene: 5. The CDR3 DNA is TGTGCCAGCAGCTGGCGTGCGGGGGGGACAGATACGCAGTATTTT. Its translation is CASSWRAGGTDTQYF.